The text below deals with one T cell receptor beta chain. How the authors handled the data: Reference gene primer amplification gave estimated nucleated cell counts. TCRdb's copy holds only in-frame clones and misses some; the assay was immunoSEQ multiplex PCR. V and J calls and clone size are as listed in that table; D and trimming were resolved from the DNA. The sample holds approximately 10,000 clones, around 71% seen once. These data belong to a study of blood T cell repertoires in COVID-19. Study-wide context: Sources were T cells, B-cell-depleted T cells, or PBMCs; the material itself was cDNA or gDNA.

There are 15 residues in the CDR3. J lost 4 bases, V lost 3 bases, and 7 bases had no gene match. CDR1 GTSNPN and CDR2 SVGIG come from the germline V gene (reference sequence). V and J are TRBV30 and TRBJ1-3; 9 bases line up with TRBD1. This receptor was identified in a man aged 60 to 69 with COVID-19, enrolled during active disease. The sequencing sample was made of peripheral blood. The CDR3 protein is CAWSPPGQGGNTIYF. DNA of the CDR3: TGTGCCTGGAGCCCACCGGGACAGGGCGGAAACACCATATATTTT.